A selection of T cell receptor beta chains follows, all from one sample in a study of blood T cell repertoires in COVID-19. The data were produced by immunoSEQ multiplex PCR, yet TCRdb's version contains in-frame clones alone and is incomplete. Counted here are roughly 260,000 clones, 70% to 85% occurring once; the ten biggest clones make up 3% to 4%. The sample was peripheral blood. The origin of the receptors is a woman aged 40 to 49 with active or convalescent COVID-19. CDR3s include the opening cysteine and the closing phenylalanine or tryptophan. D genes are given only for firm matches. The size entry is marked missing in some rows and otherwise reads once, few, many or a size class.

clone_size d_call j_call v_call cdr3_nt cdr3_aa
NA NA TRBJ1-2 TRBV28 TGTGCCAGCAGCTCTAACCGAAACCGGAGGGGCTACACCTTC CASSSNRNRRGYTF
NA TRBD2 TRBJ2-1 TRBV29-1 TGCAGCGTTGTCGGGGGGGTATCAAGGAGCAATGAGCAGTTCTTC CSVVGGVSRSNEQFF
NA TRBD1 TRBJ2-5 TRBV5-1 TGCGCCAGCAGCAGGGACAGGGGGGGTCTGGAGACCCAGTACTTC CASSRDRGGLETQYF
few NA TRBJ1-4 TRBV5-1 TGCGCCAGCAGCAGGGAACTTAGGGGTGAAAAACTGTTTTTT CASSRELRGEKLFF
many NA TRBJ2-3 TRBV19 TGTGCCAGTAGTATGGGAGGATTCACAGATACGCAGTATTTT CASSMGGFTDTQYF
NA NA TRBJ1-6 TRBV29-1 TGCAGCGTTAGGGGGGGGTATAATTCACCCCTCCACTTT CSVRGGYNSPLHF
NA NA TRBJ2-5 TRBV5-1 TGCGCCAGCAGCTTGCAGGGTGGCCAAGAGACCCAGTACTTC CASSLQGGQETQYF
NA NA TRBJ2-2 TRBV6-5 TGTGCCAGCACCCCAGGGCTCGTCGGGGAGCTGTTTTTT CASTPGLVGELFF
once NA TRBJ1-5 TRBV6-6 TGTGCCAGCAGTTACGACTCGAGGGCTCAGCCCCAGCATTTT CASSYDSRAQPQHF
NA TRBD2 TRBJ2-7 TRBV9 TGTGCCAGCAGCACGGGGACTAGCGGGGGGGAAGAGCAGTACTTC CASSTGTSGGEEQYF
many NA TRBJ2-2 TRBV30 TGTGCCTGGGGTCGGGTATCAAACACCGGGGAGCTGTTTTTT CAWGRVSNTGELFF
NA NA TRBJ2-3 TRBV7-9 TGTGCCAGCAGCTTAAGCGTCACCACAGATACGCAGTATTTT CASSLSVTTDTQYF
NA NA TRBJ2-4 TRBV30 TGTGCCTGGTCCCACAGGCTAGAAAACATTCAGTACTTC CAWSHRLENIQYF
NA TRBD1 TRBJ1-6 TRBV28 TGTGCCACTTGGACAGGGTTCTCACCCCTCCACTTT CATWTGFSPLHF
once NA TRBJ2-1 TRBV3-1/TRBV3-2 TGTGCCAGCAGCCAAACGGGAAATGAGCAGTTCTTC CASSQTGNEQFF
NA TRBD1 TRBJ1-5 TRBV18 TGTGCCAGCTCACTGGGGACAGGGCGGAATCAGCCCCAGCATTTT CASSLGTGRNQPQHF
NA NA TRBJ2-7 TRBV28 TGTGCCAGCACCCCCGGGTCCTTTGTCTACGAGCAGTACTTC CASTPGSFVYEQYF
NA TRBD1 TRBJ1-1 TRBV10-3 TGTGCCATCAGTGAAACAGGGGACACTGAAGCTTTCTTT CAISETGDTEAFF
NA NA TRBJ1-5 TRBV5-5 TGTGCCAGCAGTCCGGGAGGGACCAATCAGCCCCAGCATTTT CASSPGGTNQPQHF
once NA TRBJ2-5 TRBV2 TGTGCCACCGCGTACCAAGAGACCCAGTACTTC CATAYQETQYF
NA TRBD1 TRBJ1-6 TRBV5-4 TGTGCCAGCAGCTTGGGTGGGGACAGGGGATTCCGACCCCTCCACTTT CASSLGGDRGFRPLHF
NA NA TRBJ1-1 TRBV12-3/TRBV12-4 TGTGCCAGCAGTTGGAAAGAGGGGGCTGAAGCTTTCTTT CASSWKEGAEAFF
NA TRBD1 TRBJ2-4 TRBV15 TGTGCCACCAGCAGATATGGGACAGGGTCGGGAAACATTCAGTACTTC CATSRYGTGSGNIQYF
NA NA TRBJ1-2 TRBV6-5 TGTGCCAGCACCGCCCGACCCCCTGGGAGCTATGGCTACACCTTC CASTARPPGSYGYTF
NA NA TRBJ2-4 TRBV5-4 TGTGCCAGCAGCTTGGCCGCAAATACTATTCAGTACTTC CASSLAANTIQYF
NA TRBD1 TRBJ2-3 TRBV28 TGTGCCAGCAGTGCCACAGGGGTGGATACGCAGTATTTT CASSATGVDTQYF
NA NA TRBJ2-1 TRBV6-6 TGTGCCAGCACGATCGGGGGGCATGAGCAGTTCTTC CASTIGGHEQFF
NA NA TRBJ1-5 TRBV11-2 TGTGCCAGCAGCTTAACAGGTTCCCAAGGGGATCAGCCCCAGCATTTT CASSLTGSQGDQPQHF
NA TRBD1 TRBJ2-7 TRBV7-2 TGTGCCAGCAGCTCGGACAGGTTGAGCTCCTACGAGCAGTACTTC CASSSDRLSSYEQYF
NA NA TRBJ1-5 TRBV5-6 TGTGCCAGCAGCTATTACAGGGATGGCAATCAGCCCCAGCATTTT CASSYYRDGNQPQHF